A single sample is the source of the 5 T cell receptor beta chains below, sequenced in a study of cytomegalovirus exposure and HLA in healthy donors. Assay used: immunoSEQ multiplex PCR; TCRdb lists only in-frame clones, some missing. The sample includes about 130,000 clones, roughly four fifths of them seen just once. The sequencing sample was made of PBMCs. The origin of the receptors is a young man in good health and CMV-seropositive.

The chain has TRBV5-1 and TRBJ2-7, with TRBD2 matching 14 bases. This CDR3 contains 16 residues. The V segment lost 0 bases and the J segment 3 bases; nucleotides outside the gene matches: 2. Per germline, CDR1 SGHRS and CDR2 YFSETQ. In DNA form, the CDR3 reads TGCGCCAGCAGCTTGGGACTAGCGGGAGGGTACTACGAGCAGTACTTC. Amino acid sequence: CASSLGLAGGYYEQYF.

This clone was seen a few times. This chain links TRBV9 with TRBJ1-2, with a possible D match to TRBD1 (6 bases). Trimming took off 3 bases at V and 4 bases at J, with 22 bases between the two ends. In germline, CDR1 is SGDLS, CDR2 YYNGEE. The CDR3 consists of 17 residues. CDR3 sequence (DNA): TGTGCCAGCAGCGAACGTAGTACAGGGCTCCCCCGCTATGGCTACACCTTC. It specifies CASSERSTGLPRYGYTF.

The V and J genes are TRBV19 and TRBJ1-2, with TRBD1 matching 7 bases. The CDR3 length is 16 residues. V shed 3 bases and J 7 bases; nucleotides not matched to a gene: 14. CDR1 and CDR2 from the germline V gene are LNHDA and SQIVND (reference sequence). The CDR3: CASSIGTESFTGGYTF. The CDR3 nucleotides are TGTGCCAGTAGTATCGGGACAGAGTCGTTTACGGGTGGCTACACCTTC. The variable domain in full, with the rest retrieved from reference TRBV19 and TRBJ1-2, is DGGITQSPKYLFRKEGQNVTLSCEQNLNHDAMYWYRQDPGQGLRLIYYSQIVNDFQKGDIAEGYSVSREKKESFPLTVTSAQKNPTAFYLCASSIGTESFTGGYTFGSGTRLTVV.

This rearrangement joins TRBV9 to TRBJ2-3; 8 nucleotides line up with TRBD2. Germline V gives CDR1 SGDLS, CDR2 YYNGEE. The junction had 10 bases not matched to a gene; V was cut back by 3 bases and J by 4 bases. This CDR3 is 16 amino acids long. CDR3 coding DNA: TGTGCCAGCAGCGCCTCCGGGACTAGGGGCGCAGATACGCAGTATTTT. It is translated as CASSASGTRGADTQYF.

In this sample, this clone turned up a few times. The sample carries other DNA sequences with the same CDR3. The CDR3 region has the DNA TGTGCCAGCAGCTTAGGCTACAACACTGAAGCTTTCTTT. It specifies CASSLGYNTEAFF. The chain recombines TRBV7-2 with TRBJ1-1; D gene ambiguous. The germline V gene encodes CDR1 SGHTA and CDR2 FQGNSA. The germline V and J ends were trimmed by 1 base and 2 bases, with 5 bases remaining between them. The CDR3 is made up of 13 amino acids.